The 20 T cell receptor beta chains in this list originate from one sample, sequenced in a study of cytomegalovirus exposure and HLA in healthy donors. The PCR was carried out with 60 Vbeta primers and 13 Jbeta primers. Profiled with immunoSEQ multiplex PCR; TCRdb holds only in-frame clones, not every one. The sample lists about 170,000 clones, approximately 81% occurring once. The material sequenced was PBMCs. These receptors all stem from a woman between 18 and 29 years old in good health and CMV-seronegative.

This clone has just one count. This chain joins TRBV11-2 and TRBJ1-1; D is possibly TRBD1 (5 bases). CDR1 SGHAT and CDR2 FQNNGV come from the germline V gene. CDR3 length: 14 residues. The V end was cut by 6 bases, the J end by 0 bases, with 11 bases between. The DNA for the CDR3 is TGTGCCAGCAGGAGCGGGACGGTGAACACTGAAGCTTTCTTT. It specifies CASRSGTVNTEAFF.

In its sample, this clone was seen a few times. The genes are TRBV12-5 and TRBJ2-5; D perhaps matches TRBD1 (8 bases). V was pared by 1 base and J by 5 bases, with 14 bases between. Per the germline V gene, CDR1 is LGHNT and CDR2 is FRNRAP. This CDR3 contains 15 residues. CDR3 nucleotides: TGTGCTAGTGGTTTGGGGACAGGGAGGGGGGAGACCCAGTACTTC. The encoded protein is CASGLGTGRGETQYF.

The chain uses TRBV4-1 and TRBJ2-7; D may be TRBD1 (5 bases). Per the germline V gene, CDR1 is MGHRA and CDR2 is YSYEKL. This CDR3 contains 15 residues. V was clipped by 1 base and J by 5 bases, with 15 bases between them. The CDR3 region is CASSQARRDLDEQYF. CDR3 nucleotides: TGCGCCAGCAGCCAAGCTCGCAGGGATCTCGACGAGCAGTACTTC.

The J gene is TRBJ1-4, the V gene TRBV5-1; no definite D call. Germline loops: CDR1 SGHRS, CDR2 YFSETQ. V lost 0 bases to trimming and J lost 4 bases, with 7 bases between them. CDR3 size: 14 residues. The CDR3 sequence: CASSLGAVNEKLFF. CDR3 DNA: TGCGCCAGCAGCTTGGGGGCAGTTAATGAAAAACTGTTTTTT.

The rearrangement links TRBV5-1 to TRBJ2-5, with D possibly being TRBD2 (6 bases). V lost 0 bases, J lost 5 bases, and 11 bases lay in between. Per germline, CDR1 SGHRS and CDR2 YFSETQ. CDR3 length equals 14 residues. Written as DNA, the CDR3 is TGCGCCAGCAGCTTGGATCCCCGGGGGGAGACCCAGTACTTC. Translated: CASSLDPRGETQYF.

This clone appeared a few times. CDR3 sequence reads: CASSPNSGGYEQYF. The CDR3, as DNA: TGTGCCAGCTCACCAAATAGCGGCGGCTACGAGCAGTACTTC. The V call is TRBV18, the J call TRBJ2-7; perhaps TRBD2 as D (6 bases). Trimming shortened V by 2 bases and J by 3 bases, and 11 bases separated the two germline ends. The CDR3 is 14 residues long. Germline V CDR1 and CDR2: KGHSH, LQKENI.

V and J are TRBV6-4 and TRBJ2-3; possibly TRBD2 for D (5 bases). Germline V gives CDR1 MRHNA, CDR2 SNTAGT. The CDR3 is 13 residues long. Trimming removed 5 bases from V and 2 bases from J, with 8 bases in between. The CDR3 is CASSQDFTDTQYF. DNA of the CDR3: TGTGCCAGCAGTCAGGACTTCACAGATACGCAGTATTTT.

The gene calls are TRBV1 and TRBJ1-3; the table's D call, TRBD1, has no DNA check behind it. TRBV1 represents a pseudogene. The CDR3 contains 16 residues. The CDR3: CTSSLALEPPGNTIYF. DNA of the CDR3: TGCACCAGCAGCCTCGCTTTGGAGCCCCCAGGGAACACCATATATTTT.

This rearrangement joins TRBV27 to TRBJ2-5, with 8 bases aligning to TRBD2. Germline V gives CDR1 MNHEY, CDR2 SMNVEV (reference sequence). Losses at the gene ends were 2 bases for V and 4 bases for J; bases not matched to a gene: 9. The CDR3 has 16 residues. The CDR3, as DNA: TGTGCCAGCAGTTTAATCGGGGGGGACGATGGAGAGACCCAGTACTTC. It yields the protein CASSLIGGDDGETQYF.

The chain combines TRBV25-1 with TRBJ2-7; 11 nucleotides align to TRBD1. This CDR3 region has 13 residues. Unmatched junction bases numbered 7, after V lost 8 bases and J lost 7 bases. Germline V gives CDR1 MGHDK, CDR2 SYGVNS. The CDR3 DNA follows: TGTGCCAGCGAGGGACAGGGGGTTTGGGAGCAGTACTTC. Protein product: CASEGQGVWEQYF.

This clone was seen once. The chain carries TRBV5-1 and TRBJ2-3, with D possibly TRBD2 on 6 matching bases. This CDR3 has 16 residues. V was pared by 1 base and J by 2 bases, with 14 bases between. Germline V gene sequence: CDR1 SGHRS, CDR2 YFSETQ. CDR3 loop: CASSLFLAGPTDTQYF. CDR3 coding DNA: TGCGCCAGCAGCTTGTTCCTGGCGGGACCCACAGATACGCAGTATTTT.

V usage is TRBV30 and J usage is TRBJ1-5, with D perhaps TRBD1 (6 bases). The CDR3 is 14 residues long. Trimming shortened V by 5 bases and J by 7 bases, and 18 bases separated the two germline ends. CDR1 and CDR2 (germline): GTSNPN, SVGIG (reference sequence). CDR3 sequence reads: CAWSPTGLGQPQHF. The CDR3 nucleotides are TGTGCCTGGTCGCCAACAGGGTTGGGACAGCCCCAGCATTTT.

This clone appeared once. V and J are TRBV9 and TRBJ1-2; the match to TRBD1 covers 12 bases. This CDR3 comprises 15 residues. V trimming: 3 bases; J trimming: 5 bases; junction bases outside the gene matches: 5. Germline V lookup: CDR1 SGDLS, CDR2 YYNGEE. Here the CDR3 DNA reads TGTGCCAGCAGCGCCGCGGGACAGGGGGCGTATGGCTACACCTTC. This encodes CASSAAGQGAYGYTF.

CDR3 region: CATTATGNTEAFF. CDR3 coding DNA: TGTGCCACTACCGCGACGGGAAACACTGAAGCTTTCTTT. The gene calls are TRBV6-1 and TRBJ1-1; D call uncertain. The CDR3 is 13 amino acids. CDR1 and CDR2 from the germline V gene are MNHNS and SASEGT. The germline V and J ends were trimmed by 10 bases and 2 bases, with 14 bases remaining between them.

The chain combines TRBV6-6 with TRBJ1-1; maybe TRBD1 (5 bases). The germline V gene has CDR1 MNHNY and CDR2 SVGAGI (reference sequence). Trimming cost V 6 bases and J 3 bases, with 8 bases left between them. This CDR3 contains 12 residues. The CDR3 sequence is CASRGDYTEAFF. The CDR3 coding sequence is TGTGCCAGCAGAGGGGATTACACTGAAGCTTTCTTT.

V and J are TRBV28 and TRBJ1-5; D unclear. Per germline, CDR1 MDHEN and CDR2 SYDVKM. This CDR3 spans 12 amino acids. V was cut by 2 bases and J by 4 bases, with 3 bases left in between. CDR3 in DNA: TGTGCCAGCAGTTTACGGAATCAGCCCCAGCATTTT. As protein: CASSLRNQPQHF.

The V call is TRBV29-1, the J call TRBJ2-3; D is perhaps TRBD2 (5 bases). Germline CDR1 reads SQVTM; CDR2 reads ANQGSEA. V lost 4 bases and J lost 3, with 8 bases in between. This CDR3 has 12 amino acids. CDR3 sequence (DNA): TGCAGCGTTGTCCCGGGGACAGATACGCAGTATTTT. Protein product: CSVVPGTDTQYF.

J is TRBJ2-7 and V is TRBV5-1; 9 bases are a match to TRBD1. V was pared by 5 bases and J by 6 bases, with 9 bases of the junction left unmatched. This CDR3 spans 14 amino acids. Germline CDR1 and CDR2: SGHRS and YFSETQ. The CDR3 loop reads CASSSGTGRIEQYF. CDR3 DNA: TGCGCCAGCAGTTCCGGGACAGGGAGAATCGAGCAGTACTTC.

The chain employs TRBV11-3 and TRBJ2-2; TRBD1 matches at 7 bases. The CDR3 is made up of 13 amino acids. Trimming removed 4 bases from V and 4 bases from J; junction bases left unmatched: 0. Germline V gene lookup returns CDR1 SGHNT and CDR2 YENEEA. As DNA, the CDR3 is TGTGCCAGCAGCTACAGGGGCACCGGGGAGCTGTTTTTT. Residues: CASSYRGTGELFF.

This chain joins TRBV2 and TRBJ2-2; 7 nucleotides line up with TRBD1. The CDR3 has 16 residues. The junction had 9 bases not matched to a gene; V was cut back by 4 bases and J by 4 bases. Germline V gene lookup returns CDR1 SNHLY and CDR2 FYNNEI. CDR3 in amino acids: CASSVGGGVITGELFF. The CDR3 region has the DNA TGTGCCAGCAGTGTAGGGGGCGGCGTAATCACCGGGGAGCTGTTTTTT.